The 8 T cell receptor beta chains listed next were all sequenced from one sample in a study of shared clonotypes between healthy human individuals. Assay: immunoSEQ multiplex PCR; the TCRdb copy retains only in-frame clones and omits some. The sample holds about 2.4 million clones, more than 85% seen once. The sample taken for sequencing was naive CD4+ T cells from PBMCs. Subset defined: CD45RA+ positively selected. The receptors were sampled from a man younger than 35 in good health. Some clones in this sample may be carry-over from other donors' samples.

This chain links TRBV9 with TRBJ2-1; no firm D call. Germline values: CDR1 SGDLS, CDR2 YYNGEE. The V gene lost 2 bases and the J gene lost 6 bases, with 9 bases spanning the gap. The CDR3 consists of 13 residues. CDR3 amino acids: CASSVADLNEQFF. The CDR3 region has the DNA TGTGCCAGCAGCGTGGCGGACCTCAATGAGCAGTTCTTC.

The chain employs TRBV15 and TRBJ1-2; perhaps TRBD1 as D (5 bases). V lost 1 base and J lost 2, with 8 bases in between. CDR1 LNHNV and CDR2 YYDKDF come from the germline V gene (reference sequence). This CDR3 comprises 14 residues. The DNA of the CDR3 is TGTGCCACCAGCAGAGCCAGGACAAACTATGGCTACACCTTC. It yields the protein CATSRARTNYGYTF.

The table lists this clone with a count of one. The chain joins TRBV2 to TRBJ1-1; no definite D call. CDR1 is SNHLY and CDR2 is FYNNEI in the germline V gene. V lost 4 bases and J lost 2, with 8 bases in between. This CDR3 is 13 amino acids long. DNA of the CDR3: TGTGCCAGCAGTGGGGCGGTAAACACTGAAGCTTTCTTT. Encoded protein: CASSGAVNTEAFF.

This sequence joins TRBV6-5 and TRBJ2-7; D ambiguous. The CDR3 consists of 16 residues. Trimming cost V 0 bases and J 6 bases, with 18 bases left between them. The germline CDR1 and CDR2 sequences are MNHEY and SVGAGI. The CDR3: CASSYSASWVVGEQYF. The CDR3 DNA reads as TGTGCCAGCAGTTACTCTGCCAGCTGGGTTGTAGGCGAGCAGTACTTC.

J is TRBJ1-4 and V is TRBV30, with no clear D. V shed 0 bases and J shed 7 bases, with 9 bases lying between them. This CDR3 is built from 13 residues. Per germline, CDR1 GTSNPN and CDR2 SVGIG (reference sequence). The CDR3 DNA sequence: TGTGCCTGGAGTGTACTTAGGTCTGAAAAACTGTTTTTT. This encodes CAWSVLRSEKLFF.

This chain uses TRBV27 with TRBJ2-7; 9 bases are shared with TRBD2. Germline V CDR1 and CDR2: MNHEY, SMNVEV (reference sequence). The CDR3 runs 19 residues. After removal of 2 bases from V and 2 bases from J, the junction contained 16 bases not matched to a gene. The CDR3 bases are TGTGCCAGCAGTTTACGGGGCGGAACTACTAGCGGGCACACCTACGAGCAGTACTTC. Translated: CASSLRGGTTSGHTYEQYF.

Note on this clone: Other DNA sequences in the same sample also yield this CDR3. The chain's CDR3 is CASSLGLAGYNEQFF. The CDR3 DNA is TGTGCCAGCAGCCTAGGACTAGCGGGATACAATGAGCAGTTCTTC. V and J are TRBV7-2 and TRBJ2-1; TRBD2 agrees at 12 bases. CDR1 and CDR2 (germline): SGHTA, FQGNSA. The CDR3 is 15 residues long. V gave up 5 bases and J gave up 4 bases; unmatched junction bases: 3.

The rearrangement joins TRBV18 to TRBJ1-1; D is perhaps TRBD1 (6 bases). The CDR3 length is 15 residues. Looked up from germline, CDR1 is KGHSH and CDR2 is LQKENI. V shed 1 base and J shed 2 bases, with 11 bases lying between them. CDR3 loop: CASSPQGDLNTEAFF. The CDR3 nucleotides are TGTGCCAGCTCACCACAGGGGGACCTTAACACTGAAGCTTTCTTT.